The 25 T cell receptor beta chains below come from one sample, sequenced in a study of blood T cell repertoires in COVID-19. Sequencing was performed with immunoSEQ multiplex PCR; in TCRdb, only in-frame clones are kept and a portion is missing. Among a few hundred thousand clones listed, roughly 86% were seen once. The source material was PBMCs or T cells enriched from blood (not recorded which). All receptors come from a man aged 35 to 55 in a cohort exposed to, infected with or recovered from COVID-19 (not recorded which).

The chain recombines TRBV9 with TRBJ2-1; 12 positions match TRBD2. V lost 2 bases and J lost 13; bases outside the gene matches: 7. The CDR3 contains 14 residues. The V gene's germline CDR1 is SGDLS and CDR2 YYNGEE. CDR3 residues: CASSVLAGGPEQFF. The CDR3 DNA follows: TGTGCCAGCAGCGTCCTAGCGGGAGGGCCTGAACAGTTCTTC.

The chain uses TRBV5-1 and TRBJ2-7; D is possibly TRBD1 (5 bases). The V end was cut by 1 base, the J end by 2 bases, with 7 bases between. This CDR3 has 13 amino acids. From germline, CDR1 is SGHRS and CDR2 YFSETQ. The CDR3 sequence: CASSLSGPYEQYF. In DNA form, the CDR3 reads TGCGCCAGCAGCTTGTCAGGGCCCTACGAGCAGTACTTC.

The sample holds a few counts of this clone. The genes are TRBV5-1 and TRBJ2-3, with a possible D match to TRBD2 (6 bases). The ends were cut back, 7 bases at V and 0 bases at J, with 9 bases in the middle. Germline CDR1 SGHRS, CDR2 YFSETQ. CDR3 length equals 13 residues. CDR3 protein: CASGRSSTDTQYF. DNA for the CDR3: TGCGCCAGCGGGAGGAGTAGCACAGATACGCAGTATTTT.

This chain connects TRBV7-3 to TRBJ2-7; 9 bases agree with TRBD1. Germline V gives CDR1 SGHTA, CDR2 FQGTGA. V lost 4 bases and J lost 7; bases outside the gene matches: 5. This CDR3 region has 13 residues. The CDR3, as DNA: TGTGCCAGCAGCTACGGGACAGGGCTGGAGCAGTACTTC. Its protein product is CASSYGTGLEQYF.

Comment on this clone: The sample has other DNA sequences that encode this CDR3 too. The chain couples TRBV10-2 to TRBJ1-5, with a tentative D call TRBD1 (5 bases). Germline V lookup: CDR1 WSHSY, CDR2 SAAADI. The CDR3 consists of 15 residues. V gave up 2 bases and J gave up 2 bases, with 10 bases separating them. In nucleotides, the CDR3 is TGCGCCAGCAGTGAGCAGGGTACGGGCAATCAGCCCCAGCATTTT. Protein: CASSEQGTGNQPQHF.

V and J are TRBV11-2 and TRBJ2-3, with TRBD1 matching 10 bases. This CDR3 spans 17 amino acids. The junction had 5 bases not matched to a gene; V was cut back by 2 bases and J by 0 bases. Germline lookup yields CDR1 SGHAT and CDR2 FQNNGV. Written as DNA, the CDR3 is TGTGCCAGCAGCTTAATAGACAGGGGGCTTAGCACAGATACGCAGTATTTT. This encodes CASSLIDRGLSTDTQYF.

The rearrangement uses TRBV14 and TRBJ2-1; D is uncertain. Trimming cost V 5 bases and J 9 bases, with 8 bases left between them. The CDR3 covers 11 residues. Looked up from germline, CDR1 is SGHDN and CDR2 is FVKESK. For the CDR3, the DNA is TGTGCCAGCAGCGCTCGGAGTGAGCAGTTCTTC. It translates to CASSARSEQFF. The entire variable domain, with the rest obtained from reference TRBV14 and TRBJ2-1, is as follows: EAGVTQFPSHSVIEKGQTVTLRCDPISGHDNLYWYRRVMGKEIKFLLHFVKESKQDESGMPNNRFLAERTGGTYSTLKVQPAELEDSGVYFCASSARSEQFFGPGTRLTVL.

V and J are TRBV2 and TRBJ1-2; possible D gene TRBD1, 5 bases. The germline V gene has CDR1 SNHLY and CDR2 FYNNEI. CDR3 size: 14 residues. Trimming shortened V by 7 bases and J by 2 bases, and 14 bases separated the two germline ends. The CDR3 nucleotides read TGTGCCAGCACTGAGGCAGGGTGGAACTATGGCTACACCTTC. Amino acids: CASTEAGWNYGYTF.

V usage is TRBV11-3 and J usage is TRBJ2-1; TRBD2 matches 8 bases. The CDR3 length is 17 residues. CDR1 and CDR2 from the germline V gene are SGHNT and YENEEA. V was clipped by 4 bases and J by 5 bases; unmatched bases: 13. The CDR3 sequence is CASSSSSGSGAHNEQFF. CDR3 nucleotides: TGTGCCAGCAGCTCGTCAAGCGGTAGCGGGGCCCACAATGAGCAGTTCTTC.

The V call is TRBV21-1, the J call TRBJ1-3. TRBV21-1 is an annotated pseudogene. CDR3 length: 17 residues. The CDR3 region is CASSRSSTGSEGNTIYF. The CDR3 nucleotides read TGTGCCAGCAGCAGGAGCAGCACGGGGAGCGAGGGAAACACCATATATTTT.

This rearrangement joins TRBV4-1 to TRBJ1-6, with unresolved D. Looked up from germline, CDR1 is MGHRA and CDR2 is YSYEKL. V was trimmed by 0 bases and J by 0 bases, leaving 6 bases between them. CDR3 size: 16 residues. CDR3 nucleotide sequence: TGCGCCAGCAGCCAAGAACAGAACTCCTATAATTCACCCCTCCACTTT. Translation: CASSQEQNSYNSPLHF.

The chain uses TRBV2 and TRBJ1-6; 9 bases are a match to TRBD1. The V and J ends lost 4 bases and 10 bases, in that order; junction bases with no gene match: 5. The CDR3 is made up of 14 amino acids. CDR1 is SNHLY, CDR2 FYNNEI, per germline. This chain's CDR3 is CASSAGQGLSPLHF. CDR3 DNA: TGTGCCAGCAGTGCGGGACAGGGTTTATCACCCCTCCACTTT. Combining the CDR3 with reference TRBV2 and TRBJ1-6 gives the whole variable domain EPEVTQTPSHQVTQMGQEVILRCVPISNHLYFYWYRQILGQKVEFLVSFYNNEISEKSEIFDDQFSVERPDGSNFTLKIRSTKLEDSAMYFCASSAGQGLSPLHFGNGTRLTVT.

This chain uses TRBV28 with TRBJ1-5; D call uncertain. Germline V lookup: CDR1 MDHEN, CDR2 SYDVKM. This CDR3 has 12 residues. V lost 2 bases and J lost 6, with 5 bases in between. The CDR3 nucleotides read TGTGCCAGCAGTTTACTAATTCAGCCCCAGCATTTT. Translation: CASSLLIQPQHF.

V and J are TRBV11-2 and TRBJ2-3; D unclear. V was pared by 2 bases and J by 0 bases, with 6 bases between. The CDR3 runs to 14 residues. The germline CDR1 and CDR2 sequences are SGHAT and FQNNGV. CDR3 loop: CASSLTASTDTQYF. Here the CDR3 DNA reads TGTGCCAGCAGCTTAACCGCGAGCACAGATACGCAGTATTTT.

The gene calls are TRBV5-1 and TRBJ2-7; TRBD1 might be the D (6 bases). Trimming took 7 bases from V and 3 from J, leaving 20 bases between them. CDR1 is SGHRS, CDR2 YFSETQ, per germline. This CDR3 is built from 15 residues. DNA of the CDR3: TGCGCCAGCGGATCAGGGGACCCTCCCTACTACGAGCAGTACTTC. It is translated as CASGSGDPPYYEQYF.

The chain employs TRBV4-2 and TRBJ2-7, with D possibly being TRBD2 (6 bases). Looked up from germline, CDR1 is LGHNA and CDR2 is YNFKEQ. V lost 3 bases and J lost 0, with 12 bases in between. The CDR3 sequence is 15 residues long. CDR3 DNA: TGTGCCAGCAGCCATGGTAATAGCGGCTCCTACGAGCAGTACTTC. Its translation is CASSHGNSGSYEQYF.

The chain recombines TRBV2 with TRBJ1-1, with 8 bases matching TRBD1. With 4 bases clipped from V and 4 bases from J, the junction kept 8 bases outside the gene matches. Germline V gives CDR1 SNHLY, CDR2 FYNNEI. CDR3 length: 15 residues. CDR3 region: CASSAKQGGGTEAFF. CDR3 DNA: TGTGCCAGCAGTGCAAAACAGGGGGGTGGCACTGAAGCTTTCTTT.

This clone was counted between two and nine times. V and J are TRBV5-1 and TRBJ1-3, with D perhaps TRBD1 (5 bases). The CDR3 loop spans 15 amino acids. V lost 1 base to trimming and J lost 0 bases, with 8 bases between them. Germline V CDR1 and CDR2: SGHRS, YFSETQ. In DNA form, the CDR3 reads TGCGCCAGCAGCTTGTCGACAGTCTCTGGAAACACCATATATTTT. Protein sequence: CASSLSTVSGNTIYF.

The chain has TRBV7-3 and TRBJ2-3; 11 nucleotides line up with TRBD2. CDR3 length equals 15 residues. V gave up 5 bases and J gave up 2 bases; unmatched junction bases: 3. Germline-derived CDR1 and CDR2 are SGHTA and FQGTGA. DNA of the CDR3: TGTGCCAGCAGCCGACTAGCGGGATACACAGATACGCAGTATTTT. It translates to CASSRLAGYTDTQYF.

The chain couples TRBV5-1 to TRBJ2-3, with 9 bases lining up with TRBD1. V dropped 4 bases and J dropped 3; count of bases not matched to a gene: 6. There are 15 residues in the CDR3. CDR1 is SGHRS, CDR2 YFSETQ, per germline. The CDR3 sequence is CASSPGQGWTDTQYF. CDR3 bases: TGCGCCAGCAGCCCGGGACAGGGCTGGACAGATACGCAGTATTTT.

This chain connects TRBV5-6 to TRBJ2-7; perhaps TRBD2 as D (6 bases). This CDR3 is 14 amino acids long. In germline, CDR1 is SGHDT, CDR2 YYEEEE. Trimming removed 4 bases from V and 7 bases from J, with 18 bases in between. DNA for the CDR3: TGTGCCAGCAGCCTCGGGGCAGGGCGGGGAGAGCAGTACTTC. This codes for CASSLGAGRGEQYF.

The chain combines TRBV7-2 with TRBJ2-1, with 10 bases that match TRBD2. Germline V gene sequence: CDR1 SGHTA, CDR2 FQGNSA. The CDR3 length is 17 residues. V trimming: 1 base; J trimming: 6 bases; junction bases outside the gene matches: 9. This CDR3 reads CASSLGSLAGVVNEQFF. DNA of the CDR3: TGTGCCAGCAGCTTAGGGTCCCTAGCGGGAGTCGTCAATGAGCAGTTCTTC.

The chain has TRBV18 and TRBJ1-5; D is unclear. In germline, CDR1 is KGHSH, CDR2 LQKENI. V lost 5 bases to trimming and J lost 7 bases, with 12 bases between them. The CDR3 consists of 13 residues. CDR3 nucleotide sequence: TGTGCCAGCTCATCGATTACATGGCAGCCCCAGCATTTT. Protein: CASSSITWQPQHF.

This sequence joins TRBV10-1 and TRBJ2-4; a possible D gene is TRBD1 (5 bases). Germline V gives CDR1 WNHNN, CDR2 SYGVQD (reference sequence). CDR3 length: 15 amino acids. V lost 2 bases, J lost 0 bases, and 8 bases lay in between. The CDR3 nucleotides read TGCGCCAGCAGTGAGAGCAGGGCAGCCAAAAACATTCAGTACTTC. It translates to CASSESRAAKNIQYF.

The chain couples TRBV27 to TRBJ2-1; TRBD1 is a possible D gene (5 bases). Trimming removed 4 bases from V and 8 bases from J, with 12 bases in between. CDR1 MNHEY and CDR2 SMNVEV come from the germline V gene (reference sequence). The CDR3 has 13 amino acids. CDR3 DNA sequence: TGTGCCAGCAGTTCGCGACAGCCCGATGAGCAGTTCTTC. Residues: CASSSRQPDEQFF.